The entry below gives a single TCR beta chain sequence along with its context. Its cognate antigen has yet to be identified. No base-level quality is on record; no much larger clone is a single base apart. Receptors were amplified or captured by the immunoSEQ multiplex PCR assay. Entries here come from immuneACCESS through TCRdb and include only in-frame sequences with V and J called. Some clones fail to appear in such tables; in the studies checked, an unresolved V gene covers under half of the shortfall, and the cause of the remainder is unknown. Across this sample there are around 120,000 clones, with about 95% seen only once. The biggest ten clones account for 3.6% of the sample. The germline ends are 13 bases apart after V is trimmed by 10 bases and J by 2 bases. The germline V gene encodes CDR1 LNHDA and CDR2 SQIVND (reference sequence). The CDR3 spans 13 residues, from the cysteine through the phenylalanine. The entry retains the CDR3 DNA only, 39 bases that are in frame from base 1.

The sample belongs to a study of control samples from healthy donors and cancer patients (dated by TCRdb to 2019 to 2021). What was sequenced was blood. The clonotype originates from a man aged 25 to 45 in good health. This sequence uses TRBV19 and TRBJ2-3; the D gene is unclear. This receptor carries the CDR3 CATQTPLTDTQYF. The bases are TGTGCCACCCAGACTCCCCTCACAGATACGCAGTATTTT.